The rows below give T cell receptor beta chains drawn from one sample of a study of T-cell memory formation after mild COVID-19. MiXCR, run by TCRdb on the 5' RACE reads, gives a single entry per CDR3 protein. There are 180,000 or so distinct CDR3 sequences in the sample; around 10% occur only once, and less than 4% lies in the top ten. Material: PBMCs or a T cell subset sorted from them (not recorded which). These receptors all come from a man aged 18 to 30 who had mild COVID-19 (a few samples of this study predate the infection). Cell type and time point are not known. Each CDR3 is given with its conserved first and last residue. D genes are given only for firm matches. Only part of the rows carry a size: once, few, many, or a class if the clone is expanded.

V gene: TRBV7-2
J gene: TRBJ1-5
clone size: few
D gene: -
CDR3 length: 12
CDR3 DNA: TGTGCCAGCAGCTCCAACAATCAGCCCCAGCATTTT
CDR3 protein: CASSSNNQPQHF

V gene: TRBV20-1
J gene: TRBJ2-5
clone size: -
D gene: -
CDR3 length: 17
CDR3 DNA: TGCAGTGCTAGAGTCACTTGGGGGCGGGGTAACCAAGAGACCCAGTACTTC
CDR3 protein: CSARVTWGRGNQETQYF

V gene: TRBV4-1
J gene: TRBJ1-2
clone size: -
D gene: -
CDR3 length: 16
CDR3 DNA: TGCGCCAGCAGCCAAGAATGGACCCCCAGGCACTATGGCTACACCTTC
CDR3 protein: CASSQEWTPRHYGYTF

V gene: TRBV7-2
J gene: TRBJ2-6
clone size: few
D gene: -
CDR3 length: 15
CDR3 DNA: TGTGCCAGCACCCTGGACCGGTCTGGGGCCAACGTCCTGACTTTC
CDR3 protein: CASTLDRSGANVLTF

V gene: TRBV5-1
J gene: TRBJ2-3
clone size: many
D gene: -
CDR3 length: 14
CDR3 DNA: TGCGCCAGCAGCTTCCCAGGGGCCACAGATACGCAGTATTTT
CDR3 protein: CASSFPGATDTQYF

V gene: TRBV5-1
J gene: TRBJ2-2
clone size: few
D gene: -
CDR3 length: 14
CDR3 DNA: TGCGCCAGCAGCTTGGTTTCGAACACCGGGGAGCTGTTTTTT
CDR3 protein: CASSLVSNTGELFF

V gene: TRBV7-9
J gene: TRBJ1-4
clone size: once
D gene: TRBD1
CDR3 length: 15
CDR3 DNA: TGTGCCAGCAGCTTAGATACGGCAGGGGGCCAAAAACTGTTTTTT
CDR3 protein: CASSLDTAGGQKLFF

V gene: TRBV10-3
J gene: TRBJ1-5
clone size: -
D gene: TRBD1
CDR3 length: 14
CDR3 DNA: TGTGCCATCAGCGGGGGACAGGGGAATCAGCCCCAGCATTTT
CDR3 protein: CAISGGQGNQPQHF

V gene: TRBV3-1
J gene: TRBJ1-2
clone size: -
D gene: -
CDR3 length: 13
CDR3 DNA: TGTGCCAGCAGCCAATCGGAAGGTTATGGCTACACCTTC
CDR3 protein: CASSQSEGYGYTF

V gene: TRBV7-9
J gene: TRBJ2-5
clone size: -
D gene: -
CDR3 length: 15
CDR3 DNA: TGTGCCAGCAGTCGAAGCAGGGGATTCAGAGAGACCCAGTACTTC
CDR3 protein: CASSRSRGFRETQYF

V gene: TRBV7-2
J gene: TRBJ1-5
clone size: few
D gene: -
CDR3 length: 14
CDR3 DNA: TGTGCCAGCAGCTTCGCCACTAACAATCAGCCCCAGCATTTT
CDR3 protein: CASSFATNNQPQHF

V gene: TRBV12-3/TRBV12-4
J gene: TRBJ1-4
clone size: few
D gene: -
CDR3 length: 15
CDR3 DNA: TGTGCCAGCAGCCGGTGGGACACCCGTAATGAAAAACTGTTTTTT
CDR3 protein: CASSRWDTRNEKLFF

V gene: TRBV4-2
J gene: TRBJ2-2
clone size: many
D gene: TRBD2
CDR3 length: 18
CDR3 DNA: TGTGCCAGCAGCCAAGATTTCGCGGCTAGCGGGGTTGCCGGGGAGCTGTTTTTT
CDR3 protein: CASSQDFAASGVAGELFF

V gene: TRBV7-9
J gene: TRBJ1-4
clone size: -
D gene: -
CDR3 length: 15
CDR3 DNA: TGTGCCAGCAGCCCAGACAGCGCCAGCCATGAAAAACTGTTTTTT
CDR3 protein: CASSPDSASHEKLFF

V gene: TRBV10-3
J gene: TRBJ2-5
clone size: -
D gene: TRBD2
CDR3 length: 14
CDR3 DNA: TGTGCCACCCAATTAGCGGGGGCGACAGAGACCCAGTACTTC
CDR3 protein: CATQLAGATETQYF

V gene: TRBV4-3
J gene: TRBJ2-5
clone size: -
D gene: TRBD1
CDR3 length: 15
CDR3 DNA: TGCGCCAGCAGTACAACCGGGACAGGAGACGAGACCCAGTACTTC
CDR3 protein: CASSTTGTGDETQYF

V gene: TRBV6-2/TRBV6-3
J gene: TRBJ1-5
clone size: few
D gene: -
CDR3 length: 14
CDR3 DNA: TGTGCCAGCAGTGGCCTTCGTGGGTATCAGCCCCAGCATTTT
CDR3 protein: CASSGLRGYQPQHF

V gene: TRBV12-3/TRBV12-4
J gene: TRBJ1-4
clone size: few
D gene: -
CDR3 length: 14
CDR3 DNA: TGTGCCAGCAGTTGGGAGGGCTTGGATGAAAAACTGTTTTTT
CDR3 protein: CASSWEGLDEKLFF

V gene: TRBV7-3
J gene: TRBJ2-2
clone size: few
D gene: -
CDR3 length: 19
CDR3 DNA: TGTGCCAGCAGCAAATATCCCCTAGGCGGTGGGGGGCACACCGGGGAGCTGTTTTTT
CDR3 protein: CASSKYPLGGGGHTGELFF